This T cell receptor (beta chain) is from a study of cytomegalovirus exposure and HLA in healthy donors. Turning to the study itself: A prior study identified approximately 110 million unique TCR beta sequences from 200 million or so T cells. General observations from the study: Evidence from a later analysis indicated that most CMV-associated TCR beta chains looked HLA-restricted.

Points on this clone: What it binds is not known.

Primers: 60 Vbeta forward and 13 Jbeta reverse. TCRdb's copy holds only in-frame clones and misses some; the assay was immunoSEQ multiplex PCR. The data hold about 140,000 clones, with 76% observed a single time. Germline V gives CDR1 SGHVS, CDR2 FQNEAQ. This CDR3 comprises 14 residues. The sequenced sample was PBMCs. The clonotype originates from a man between 40 and 49 years old in good health and CMV-seronegative. The chain uses TRBV7-8 and TRBJ2-5; TRBD1 matches 8 bases. Judging by the DNA end, TRBJ2-7 fits better; the J call may be wrong. CDR3 nucleotide sequence: TGTGCCAGCAGCCAGGGACAGGTGGGGGACGAGCAGTACTTC. This codes for CASSQGQVGDEQYF.